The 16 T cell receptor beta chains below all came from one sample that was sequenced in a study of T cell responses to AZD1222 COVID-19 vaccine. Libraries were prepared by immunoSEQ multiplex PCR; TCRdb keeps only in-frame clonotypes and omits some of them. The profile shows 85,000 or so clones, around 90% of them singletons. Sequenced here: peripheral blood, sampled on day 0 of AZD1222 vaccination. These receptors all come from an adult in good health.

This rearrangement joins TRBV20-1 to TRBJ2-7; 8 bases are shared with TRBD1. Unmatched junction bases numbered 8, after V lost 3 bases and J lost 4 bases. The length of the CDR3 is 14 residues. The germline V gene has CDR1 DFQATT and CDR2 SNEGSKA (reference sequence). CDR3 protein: CSASKAGGFYEQYF. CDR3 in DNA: TGCAGTGCTAGTAAGGCAGGGGGCTTTTACGAGCAGTACTTC.

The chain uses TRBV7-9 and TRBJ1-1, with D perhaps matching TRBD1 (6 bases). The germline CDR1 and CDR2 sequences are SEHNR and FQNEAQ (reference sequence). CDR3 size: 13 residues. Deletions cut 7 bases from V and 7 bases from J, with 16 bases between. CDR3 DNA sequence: TGTGCCAGCACCCACCCGGGGGCCTATGAAGCTTTCTTT. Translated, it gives CASTHPGAYEAFF.

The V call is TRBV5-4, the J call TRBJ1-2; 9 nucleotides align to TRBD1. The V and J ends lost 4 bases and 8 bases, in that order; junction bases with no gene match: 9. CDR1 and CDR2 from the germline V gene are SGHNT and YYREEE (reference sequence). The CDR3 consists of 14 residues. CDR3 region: CASSLGQGQRGYTF. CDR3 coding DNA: TGTGCCAGCAGCCTTGGACAGGGGCAACGCGGCTACACCTTC.

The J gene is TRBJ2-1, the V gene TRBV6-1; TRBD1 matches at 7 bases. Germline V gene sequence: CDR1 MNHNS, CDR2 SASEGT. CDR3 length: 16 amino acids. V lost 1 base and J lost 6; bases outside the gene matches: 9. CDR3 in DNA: TGTGCCAGCAGTGAAGGTCGAGGGGGCCATGGCAATGAGCAGTTCTTC. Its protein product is CASSEGRGGHGNEQFF.

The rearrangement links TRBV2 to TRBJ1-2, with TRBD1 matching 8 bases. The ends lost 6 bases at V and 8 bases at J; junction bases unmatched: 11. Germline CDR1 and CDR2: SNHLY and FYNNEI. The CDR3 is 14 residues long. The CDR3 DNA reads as TGTGCCAGCAGGGCGGAAGGACAGGGAGCCGGCTACACCTTC. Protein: CASRAEGQGAGYTF.

DNA for the CDR3: TGTGCCAGCTCACCCCCGACAGGGCCTCTTGGAAAACTGTTTTTT. Its protein product is CASSPPTGPLGKLFF. V usage is TRBV18 and J usage is TRBJ1-4, with 7 bases aligning to TRBD1. The CDR3 runs to 15 residues. In germline, CDR1 is KGHSH, CDR2 LQKENI. V lost 3 bases, J lost 10 bases, and 11 bases stayed unmatched.

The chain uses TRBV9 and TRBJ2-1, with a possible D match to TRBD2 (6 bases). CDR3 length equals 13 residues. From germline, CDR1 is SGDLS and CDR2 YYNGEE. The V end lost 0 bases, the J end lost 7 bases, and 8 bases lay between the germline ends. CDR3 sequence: CASSVEGGNEQFF. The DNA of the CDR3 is TGTGCCAGCAGCGTAGAAGGAGGGAATGAGCAGTTCTTC.

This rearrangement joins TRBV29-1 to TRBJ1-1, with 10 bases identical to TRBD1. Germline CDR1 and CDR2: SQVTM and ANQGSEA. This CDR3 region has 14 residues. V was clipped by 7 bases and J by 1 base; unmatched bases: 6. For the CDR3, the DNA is TGCAGCGGGCGACAGGGGGCGGCGAACACTGAAGCTTTCTTT. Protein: CSGRQGAANTEAFF.

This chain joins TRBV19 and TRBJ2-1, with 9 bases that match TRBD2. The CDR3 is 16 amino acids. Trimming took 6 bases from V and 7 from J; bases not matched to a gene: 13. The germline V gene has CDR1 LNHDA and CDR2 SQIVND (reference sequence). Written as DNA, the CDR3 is TGTGCCAGTAGCCTTATAAGCGGGGGGCTTCGAAATGAGCAGTTCTTC. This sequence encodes CASSLISGGLRNEQFF.

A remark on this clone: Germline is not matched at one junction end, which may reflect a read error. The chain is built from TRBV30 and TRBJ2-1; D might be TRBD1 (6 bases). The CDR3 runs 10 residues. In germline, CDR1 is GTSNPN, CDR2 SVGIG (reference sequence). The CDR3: CATEHGGRVF. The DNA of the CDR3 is TGTGCCACTGAACATGGGGGCCGGGTCTTC.

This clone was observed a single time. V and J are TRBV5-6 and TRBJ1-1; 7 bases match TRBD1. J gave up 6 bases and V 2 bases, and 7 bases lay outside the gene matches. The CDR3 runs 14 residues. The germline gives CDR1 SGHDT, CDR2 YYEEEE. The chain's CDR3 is CASSFDRASAEAFF. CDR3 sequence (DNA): TGTGCCAGCAGCTTCGACAGGGCATCAGCTGAAGCTTTCTTT.

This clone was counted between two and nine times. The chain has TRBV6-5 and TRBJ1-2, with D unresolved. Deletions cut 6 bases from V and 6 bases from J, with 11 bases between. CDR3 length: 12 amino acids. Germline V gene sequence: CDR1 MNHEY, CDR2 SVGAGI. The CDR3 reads CASRPLGDGYTF. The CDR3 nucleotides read TGTGCCAGCAGGCCTCTGGGCGATGGCTACACCTTC.

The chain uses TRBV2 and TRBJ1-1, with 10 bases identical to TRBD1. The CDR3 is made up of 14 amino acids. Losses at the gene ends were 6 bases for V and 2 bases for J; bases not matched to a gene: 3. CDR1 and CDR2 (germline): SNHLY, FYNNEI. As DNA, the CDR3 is TGTGCCAGCAGAAGACAGGGGGCAAACACTGAAGCTTTCTTT. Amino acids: CASRRQGANTEAFF.

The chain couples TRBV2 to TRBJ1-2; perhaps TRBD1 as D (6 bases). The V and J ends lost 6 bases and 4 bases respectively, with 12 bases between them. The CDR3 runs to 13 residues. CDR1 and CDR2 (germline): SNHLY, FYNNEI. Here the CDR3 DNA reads TGTGCCAGCAGGTACGGGACAAGCTATGGCTACACCTTC. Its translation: CASRYGTSYGYTF.

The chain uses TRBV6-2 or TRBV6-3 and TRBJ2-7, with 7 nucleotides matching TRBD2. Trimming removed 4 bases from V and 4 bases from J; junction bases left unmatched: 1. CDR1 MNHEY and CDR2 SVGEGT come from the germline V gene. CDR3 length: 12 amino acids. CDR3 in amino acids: CASSWTRYEQYF. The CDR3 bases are TGTGCCAGCAGTTGGACTAGGTACGAGCAGTACTTC.

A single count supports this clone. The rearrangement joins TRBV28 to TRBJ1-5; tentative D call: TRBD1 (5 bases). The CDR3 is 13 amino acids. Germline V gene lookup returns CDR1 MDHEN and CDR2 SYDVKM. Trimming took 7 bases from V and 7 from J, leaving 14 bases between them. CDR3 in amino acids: CASKQGFNQPQHF. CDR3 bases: TGTGCCAGCAAGCAGGGTTTTAACCAGCCCCAGCATTTT.